Reported below is one T cell receptor (beta chain). This clonotype was detected a few times. No cognate antigen has been identified for it. It has no much larger one-base neighbor in the sample; base qualities were not kept. Graves' hyperthyroidism was defined as stable when no progression to ophthalmopathy occurred over 18 months of follow-up. Hyperthyroidism patients were newly diagnosed, had a disease duration of under 2 months, and were aged 18 to 65 years. Any patient with an uncontrolled infection, another autoimmune disease, pregnancy or lactation was excluded. Diagnoses were established on the basis of clinical symptoms, serum thyroxine and TRAb, thyroid ultrasound, and orbital computed tomography. PBMCs were isolated from 7.5 to 10 ml of fresh peripheral blood by Ficoll-Paque density gradient centrifugation. Total RNA was extracted using Trizol reagent, and RNA quality was assessed on an Agilent 2100 Bioanalyzer.

These data are taken from a study of T cells in Graves' hyperthyroidism and ophthalmopathy (dated by TCRdb to about 2019). General notes on the study: Peripheral blood samples were taken at initial diagnosis, before any treatment was given. For training and testing, the roughly 97 patients in the discovery cohort were randomly divided in a 7:3 ratio. To identify TCR V-J signatures that set the groups apart, the researchers used a discovery cohort of 100 patients, made up of roughly 45 with Graves' ophthalmopathy and some 56 with stable Graves' hyperthyroidism. Prospective prediction of ophthalmopathy was tested in an independent validation cohort consisting of roughly 19 hyperthyroidism patients and 17 patients who later progressed to ophthalmopathy. After blood sampling, hyperthyroidism patients were treated with methimazole at a starting dose of 30 mg daily, and ophthalmopathy patients were treated with high-dose intravenous methylprednisolone. TCR Vbeta CDR3 sequencing of 120 to 150 peripheral blood samples (over 40 ophthalmopathy, around 80 hyperthyroidism and some 17 progressor patients) is reported in the paper. Thyroid tissue and blood T-cell repertoires from several Graves' hyperthyroidism patients were also compared in the study. Results the study describes overall, beyond this receptor: Most expanded thyroid clonotypes (frequency above 0.001) were also detected in blood, a finding suggesting that blood repertoires may reflect thyroid immune responses. In validation, the model predicted progression to ophthalmopathy with roughly 70% sensitivity and less than 75% specificity, a median of around six months before onset. No statistical method was used to fix the sample size in advance, and group allocation was not hidden from the investigators. In cross-validation, a model built on a 13 V-J signature told ophthalmopathy apart from stable hyperthyroidism with approximately 90% sensitivity and approximately 81% specificity, and in testing the same model reached 80%/75%.

The TCR beta CDR3 regions were amplified from RNA transcripts. For the first round of RT-PCR on the TCR CDR3, the HTBI primer set was used together with the Qiagen OneStep RT-PCR kit. The libraries were constructed in a second round of multiplex PCR and then size-selected and purified. The libraries were sequenced on an Illumina HiSeq2000 using paired-end 100 bp reads. The original methods were these. SOAPnuke was used to process the raw data, throwing out any read that contained adapters or uncalled bases, had a mean Phred below 15, or lacked an exact constant-primer or identifier match. High-quality paired reads were merged using COPE v1.2.5, and each unique nucleotide sequence was defined as a clonotype. MiTCR v1.1 was used to align the clonotypes against IMGT TRBV, TRBD and TRBJ reference segments. Analysis was restricted to V-J combinations with a frequency above 0.0001, which covered about 99% of repertoires. The TCS score was defined as the ratio of F50 (clonal expansion) to E x V (chaos), calculated using BLOSUM62-based TCRdist between CDR3 peptides within each V-J. Welch's t-statistics and random forest reduced several hundred V-J features to around 14, which were used in a naive Bayes classifier (R e1071). The public reads were reprocessed in TCRdb via fastp at Q25 and MiXCR, keeping in-frame beta chains. Entries are consolidated by CDR3 protein sequence, retaining the most common genes and DNA. The V and J calls were determined by TCRdb, not by the authors. The sample contains 600,000 to 900,000 distinct CDR3 sequences, roughly 17% of them found a single time. The top ten hold approximately 8.4% of the sample.

CDR1 and CDR2 are read off the germline V gene as MNHNS and SASEGT. Cut back by 2 bases and 3 bases, the V and J ends lie 11 bases apart. The CDR3 has 14 amino acids, counting the end cysteine and phenylalanine. Only the CDR3 DNA stays, 42 bases, in frame from base 1. Sample: blood. This receptor chain uses TRBV6-1 and TRBJ2-7; the D element could tentatively be TRBD1 or TRBD2, as 5 bases agree for each. The receptor was isolated from a man between 18 and 29 years old with Graves' hyperthyroidism. CDR3 region: CASSEMGVHYEQYF. The DNA sequence is TGTGCCAGCAGTGAAATGGGGGTCCACTACGAGCAGTACTTC.